The rows below give T cell receptor beta chains drawn from one sample of a study of blood T cell repertoires in COVID-19. The protocol was immunoSEQ multiplex PCR, while the TCRdb copy is restricted to in-frame clones and leaves out a portion. The sample includes about 150,000 clones, around 83% seen only once; the top ten take approximately 32%. The sample was peripheral blood. The source of these receptors is an older woman with acute or convalescent COVID-19. Each CDR3 is given without its conserved first and last residue.

j_gene,v_gene,CDR3aa
TRBJ1-4,TRBV7-9,ASSLVQGANEKLF
TRBJ1-1,TRBV15,ATSRVGGGTEAF
TRBJ1-2,TRBV30,AWTRRGGSLNGYT
TRBJ1-2,TRBV7-9,ASSGQGGVNYGYT
TRBJ1-5,TRBV19,ASSMDGGLGQPQH
TRBJ1-3,TRBV3-1/TRBV3-2,ASSQGAPGNTIY
TRBJ1-1,TRBV27,ASSLLTRFSEAF
TRBJ1-3,TRBV15,ATSRGRGGNTIY
TRBJ2-7,TRBV10-2,ASKDISYEQY
TRBJ1-1,TRBV19,ASSIRDRGRVATEAF
TRBJ2-3,TRBV5-5,ASSLDSPRVDTQY
TRBJ1-2,TRBV6-5,ASSRPLQGGYGYT
TRBJ2-3,TRBV7-3,ASSLTGGFSTDTQY
TRBJ1-6,TRBV9,ASSVDLGGSSPLH
TRBJ2-3,TRBV30,AWTLSADTQY
TRBJ2-5,TRBV7-2,ASSLDRGQETQY
TRBJ2-5,TRBV3-1/TRBV3-2,ASSQTQGSTETQY
TRBJ2-7,TRBV29-1,SVEGVEGRGYEQY
TRBJ1-4,TRBV9,ASSVGGTGMWGEKLF
TRBJ1-6,TRBV5-1,ASSLSGRLSSYNSPLH
TRBJ2-1,TRBV9,ASSPLGSGVEYEQF
TRBJ2-5,TRBV19,ASSRVSQGETQY
TRBJ1-3,TRBV28,ASRGRWNTIY
TRBJ1-2,TRBV12-5,ASGLVVSRGPFWDGYT
TRBJ1-6,TRBV30,AWKDSFSPLH
TRBJ2-5,TRBV29-1,SVEGHRGSETQY
TRBJ2-5,TRBV5-1,ASSSPGRGAPTQY
TRBJ1-2,TRBV12-5,ASAVGGGYGYT
TRBJ2-7,TRBV27,ASGHRSYEQY